This TCR beta chain was observed in a study of CD8+ T cells in alopecia areata. Whole-study findings and limits: Normal scalp had lower clonality than lesional scalp, with alopecia totalis/universalis lesions showing this most strongly. Unlike in mice, where it was clearer, TCR sharing across patients was less clear, possibly HLA-related.

Extraction and reverse transcription of RNA yielded cDNA as the sequencing template. The method was immunoSEQ multiplex PCR; TCRdb's version includes in-frame clones alone and lacks a portion of them. This table has around 100,000 clones, 45% to 60% appearing once. Of note for this clone: No antigen is known for it.

The sequencing input was CD4+ T cells sorted from blood. This receptor was taken from a human donor in good health.

The CDR3 nucleotides are TGTGCCAGTCCTCAAGAGACCCAGTACTTC. It yields the protein CASPQETQYF. This sequence joins TRBV6-6 and TRBJ2-5; the D is unclear. Germline loops: CDR1 MNHNY, CDR2 SVGAGI (reference sequence). The CDR3 contains 10 residues. V lost 9 bases to trimming and J lost 2 bases, with 4 bases between them.